The 10 T cell receptor beta chains below were found in one sample sequenced in a study of blood T cell repertoires in COVID-19. Some clones are missing from TCRdb's copy, which holds only in-frame ones; the method was immunoSEQ multiplex PCR. This table has 110,000 or so clones, more than 80% appearing once. Sequencing was carried out using peripheral blood. Receptors were obtained from a middle-aged woman with acute or convalescent COVID-19.

This clone was detected only once. V gene TRBV4-3 combines with J gene TRBJ2-7; D not resolved. Germline CDR1 LGHNA, CDR2 YSLEER. Deletions cut 0 bases from V and 0 bases from J, with 6 bases between. The CDR3 runs 14 residues. The CDR3 loop reads CASSQDAVSYEQYF. As DNA, the CDR3 is TGCGCCAGCAGCCAAGACGCAGTCTCCTACGAGCAGTACTTC.

The chain links TRBV5-1 to TRBJ1-2; D possibly corresponds to TRBD1 (6 bases). V lost 4 bases to trimming and J lost 4 bases, with 17 bases between them. The length of the CDR3 is 15 residues. Germline V gene lookup returns CDR1 SGHRS and CDR2 YFSETQ. CDR3 protein: CASSSRDTRPYGYTF. In DNA, the CDR3 is TGCGCCAGCAGCAGCAGGGACACCCGGCCCTATGGCTACACCTTC.

The chain is built from TRBV3-1 (or the pseudogene TRBV3-2) and TRBJ1-4; TRBD1 matches at 7 bases. The J segment lost 0 bases and the V segment lost 4 bases, leaving 5 bases of the junction unmatched. Germline CDR1 LGHDT, CDR2 YNNKEL (reference sequence). The CDR3 consists of 16 residues. This chain's CDR3 is CASSPSDRPTNEKLFF. DNA for the CDR3: TGTGCCAGCAGCCCCTCGGACAGGCCAACTAATGAAAAACTGTTTTTT.

The rearrangement joins TRBV12-3 or TRBV12-4 to TRBJ1-4; D is uncertain. CDR3 length: 13 amino acids. V was clipped by 5 bases and J by 6 bases, with 10 bases between them. The CDR3 nucleotides are TGTGCCAGCAGTAGAGTGGCGGATGAAAAACTGTTTTTT. Protein sequence: CASSRVADEKLFF.

This sequence joins TRBV9 and TRBJ2-7; TRBD1 aligns across 11 bases. V dropped 0 bases and J dropped 7; count of bases not matched to a gene: 6. Germline CDR1 reads SGDLS; CDR2 reads YYNGEE. The CDR3 has 15 residues. This chain's CDR3 is CASSVEGQGGSEQYF. The CDR3 nucleotides read TGTGCCAGCAGCGTAGAGGGACAGGGGGGTTCAGAGCAGTACTTC.

This sequence joins TRBV29-1 and TRBJ1-2; D not certain. Germline lookup yields CDR1 SQVTM and CDR2 ANQGSEA. V was trimmed by 2 bases and J by 5 bases, leaving 12 bases between them. CDR3 length: 13 residues. DNA of the CDR3: TGCAGCGTTGAAACCGCACAATTTTATGGCTACACCTTC. Amino acids: CSVETAQFYGYTF.

This chain uses TRBV5-1 with TRBJ1-1; TRBD1 is a possible D gene (5 bases). Germline CDR1 is SGHRS and CDR2 is YFSETQ. This CDR3 comprises 13 residues. The V gene lost 4 bases and the J gene lost 2 bases, with 9 bases spanning the gap. The CDR3 is CASSVQGNTEAFF. In DNA, the CDR3 is TGCGCCAGCAGCGTGCAGGGAAACACTGAAGCTTTCTTT.

The chain combines TRBV28 with TRBJ1-2, with 7 nucleotides matching TRBD1. CDR3 size: 15 residues. The germline V gene encodes CDR1 MDHEN and CDR2 SYDVKM. The trim removed 6 bases at V and 0 bases at J, leaving 7 bases unmatched. This chain's CDR3 is CASRPTGAPNYGYTF. The CDR3 DNA follows: TGTGCCAGCAGACCCACAGGGGCCCCTAACTATGGCTACACCTTC.

This clone came up once. The genes are TRBV29-1 and TRBJ2-1; the match to TRBD1 covers 12 bases. The CDR3 extends over 12 amino acids. V shed 7 bases and J 8 bases; nucleotides not matched to a gene: 3. CDR1 and CDR2 (germline): SQVTM, ANQGSEA. This CDR3 is CSAGTGGDEQFF. Written as DNA, the CDR3 is TGCAGCGCCGGGACAGGGGGCGATGAGCAGTTCTTC.

The table lists this clone with a few counts. V gene TRBV7-2 combines with J gene TRBJ2-4, with 7 positions matching TRBD1. With V trimmed by 4 bases and J by 0 bases, 6 bases remained unmatched. Germline-derived CDR1 and CDR2 are SGHTA and FQGNSA. The CDR3 runs 16 residues. The CDR3 coding sequence is TGTGCCAGCAGCTCCGGGACAGTCCTAGCCAAAAACATTCAGTACTTC. This translates into CASSSGTVLAKNIQYF.